The clone carrying this TCR beta chain was seen a few times. Its antigen is still unknown. Amplified regions were TCR beta CDR3 sequences from RNA transcripts. TCR CDR3 underwent first-round RT-PCR with the HTBI primer set. TCRdb called the multiplex PCR reads again in MiXCR, with one record for every CDR3 protein. This table has about 300,000 distinct CDR3 sequences, about 19% appearing once. These data originate in a study of T cells in Graves' hyperthyroidism and ophthalmopathy. Study-wide points: Before onset, by a median of about six months, the model predicted ophthalmopathy. Among thyroid clonotypes expanded above 0.001, most also appeared in blood.

With duration under 3 months, ophthalmopathy was active: Clinical Activity Score at least 3, NOSPECS at least 4. Fresh peripheral blood, more than 8 ml of it, supplied the PBMCs. Sequenced: blood. This clonotype was sampled from a man between 50 and 59 years old with Graves' ophthalmopathy.

In DNA form, the CDR3 reads TGTGCCAGCAGCCTGACAGGGCCCGGGGAGACCCAGTACTTC. Amino acid sequence: CASSLTGPGETQYF. The genes are TRBV7-3 and TRBJ2-5; 7 nucleotides align to TRBD1. CDR1 and CDR2 (germline): SGHTA, FQGTGA. The ends lost 5 bases at V and 5 bases at J; junction bases unmatched: 8. This CDR3 has 14 amino acids.